This T cell receptor beta chain emerged from a study of T-cell memory formation after mild COVID-19. Study-level information: Clusters were largely donor specific. Study-level findings and limits: Pre-infection memory harbored some responding clones, suggesting cross-reactive memory joined. Shrinking CD4+ clones resided mostly in CM and EM, and CD8+ ones in EMRA. Clones contracting day 15 to 85 were balanced CD4/CD8; later expanders leaned CD4+.

Via MiXCR, TCRdb re-called the 5' RACE reads, giving one row per CDR3 protein. The sample lists approximately 350,000 distinct CDR3 sequences, roughly 14% seen once, with approximately 20% in the top ten. The CDR3 runs 13 residues. With 6 bases removed from V and 6 bases from J, the gap between germline ends came to 12 bases. This clonotype was picked up many times. As yet, its antigen is unknown. This sequence was found in a young man who had mild COVID-19 (a few samples of this study predate the infection). Cell type and time point are not known. The genes are TRBV12-3 or TRBV12-4 and TRBJ1-5, with D tentatively TRBD1 (5 bases). Sequences were obtained from PBMCs or a T cell subset sorted from them (not recorded which). CDR3 nucleotides: TGTGCCAGCAGCCAGGGAGAAGGTCAGCCCCAGCATTTT. Its protein product is CASSQGEGQPQHF.